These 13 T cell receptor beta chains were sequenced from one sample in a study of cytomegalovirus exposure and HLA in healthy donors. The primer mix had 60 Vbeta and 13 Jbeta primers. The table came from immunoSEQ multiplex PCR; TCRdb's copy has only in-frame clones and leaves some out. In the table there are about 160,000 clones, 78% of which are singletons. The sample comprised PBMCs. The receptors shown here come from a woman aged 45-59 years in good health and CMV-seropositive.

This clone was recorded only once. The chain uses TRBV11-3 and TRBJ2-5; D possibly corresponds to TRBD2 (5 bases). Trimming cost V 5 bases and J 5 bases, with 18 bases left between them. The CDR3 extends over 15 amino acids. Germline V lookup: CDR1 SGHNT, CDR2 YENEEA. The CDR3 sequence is CASSRAGVPGETQYF. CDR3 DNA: TGTGCCAGCAGCCGCGCCGGAGTCCCGGGGGAGACCCAGTACTTC.

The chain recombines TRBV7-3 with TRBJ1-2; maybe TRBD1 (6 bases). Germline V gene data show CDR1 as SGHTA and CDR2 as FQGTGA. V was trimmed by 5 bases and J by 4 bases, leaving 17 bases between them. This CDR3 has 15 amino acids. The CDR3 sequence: CASSVNRESGYGYTF. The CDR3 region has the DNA TGTGCCAGCAGCGTAAACAGGGAATCGGGCTATGGCTACACCTTC.

The CDR3 sequence: CASSLIGQGGTDTQYF. The CDR3 nucleotides read TGTGCCAGCAGCCTTATAGGACAGGGCGGTACAGATACGCAGTATTTT. The gene calls are TRBV5-6 and TRBJ2-3; TRBD1 aligns across 8 bases. CDR1 SGHDT and CDR2 YYEEEE come from the germline V gene. The CDR3 length is 16 residues. The J segment lost 3 bases and the V segment lost 4 bases, leaving 10 bases of the junction unmatched.

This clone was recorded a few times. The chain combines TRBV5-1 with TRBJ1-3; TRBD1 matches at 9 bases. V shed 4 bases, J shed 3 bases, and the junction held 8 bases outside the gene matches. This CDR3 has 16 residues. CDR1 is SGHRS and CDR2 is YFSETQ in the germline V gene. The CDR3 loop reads CASSPTGTGYGNTIYF. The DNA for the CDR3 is TGCGCCAGCAGCCCTACCGGGACAGGGTATGGAAACACCATATATTTT. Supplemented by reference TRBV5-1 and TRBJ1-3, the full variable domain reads KAGVTQTPRYLIKTRGQQVTLSCSPISGHRSVSWYQQTPGQGLQFLFEYFSETQRNKGNFPGRFSGRQFSNSRSEMNVSTLELGDSALYLCASSPTGTGYGNTIYFGEGSWLTVV.

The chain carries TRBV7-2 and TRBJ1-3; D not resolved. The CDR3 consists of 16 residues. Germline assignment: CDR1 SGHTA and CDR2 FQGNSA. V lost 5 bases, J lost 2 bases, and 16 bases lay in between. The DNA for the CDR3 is TGTGCCAGCAGCCCGCGGAGGTCAGACGCTGGAAACACCATATATTTT. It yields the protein CASSPRRSDAGNTIYF.

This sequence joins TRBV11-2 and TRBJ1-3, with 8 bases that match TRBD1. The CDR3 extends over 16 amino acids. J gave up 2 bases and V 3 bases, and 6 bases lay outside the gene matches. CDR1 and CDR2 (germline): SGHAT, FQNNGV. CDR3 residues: CASSLLQGGTGNTIYF. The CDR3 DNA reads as TGTGCCAGCAGCTTGTTACAGGGGGGAACTGGAAACACCATATATTTT.

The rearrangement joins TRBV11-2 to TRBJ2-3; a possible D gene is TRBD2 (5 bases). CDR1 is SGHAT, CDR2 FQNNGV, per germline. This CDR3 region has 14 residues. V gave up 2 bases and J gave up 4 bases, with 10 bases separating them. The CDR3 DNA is TGTGCCAGCAGCTTAAGAGGGTTGGCAGATACGCAGTATTTT. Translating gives CASSLRGLADTQYF. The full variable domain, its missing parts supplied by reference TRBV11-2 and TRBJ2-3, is EAGVAQSPRYKIIEKRQSVAFWCNPISGHATLYWYQQILGQGPKLLIQFQNNGVVDDSQLPKDRFSAERLKGVDSTLKIQPAKLEDSAVYLCASSLRGLADTQYFGPGTRLTVL.

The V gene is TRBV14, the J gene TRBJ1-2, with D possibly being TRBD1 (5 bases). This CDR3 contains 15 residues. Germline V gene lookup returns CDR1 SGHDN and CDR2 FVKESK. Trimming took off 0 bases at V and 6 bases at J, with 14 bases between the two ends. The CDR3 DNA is TGTGCCAGCAGCCAAGATGTGTCCAGGGCCCATGGCTACACCTTC. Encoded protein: CASSQDVSRAHGYTF.

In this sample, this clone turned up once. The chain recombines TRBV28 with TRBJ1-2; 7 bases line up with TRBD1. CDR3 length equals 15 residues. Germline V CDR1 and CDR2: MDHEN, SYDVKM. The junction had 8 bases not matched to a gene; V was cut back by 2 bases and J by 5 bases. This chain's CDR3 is CASSLSRRGQYGYTF. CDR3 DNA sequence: TGTGCCAGCAGTTTAAGTCGCAGGGGACAGTATGGCTACACCTTC.

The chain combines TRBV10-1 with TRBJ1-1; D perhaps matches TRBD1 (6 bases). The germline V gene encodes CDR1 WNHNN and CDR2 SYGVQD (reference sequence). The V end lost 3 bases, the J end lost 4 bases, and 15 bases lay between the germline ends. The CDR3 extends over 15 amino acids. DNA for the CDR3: TGCGCCAGCAGTGACCCCGGGCAGGGGACCACTGAAGCTTTCTTT. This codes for CASSDPGQGTTEAFF.

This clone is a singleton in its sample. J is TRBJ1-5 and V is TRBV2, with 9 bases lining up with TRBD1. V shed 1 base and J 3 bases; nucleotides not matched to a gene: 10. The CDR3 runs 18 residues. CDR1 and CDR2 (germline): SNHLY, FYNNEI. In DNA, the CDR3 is TGTGCCAGCAGTGAAGGAAGATGGACAGGGGCTAACAATCAGCCCCAGCATTTT. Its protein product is CASSEGRWTGANNQPQHF.

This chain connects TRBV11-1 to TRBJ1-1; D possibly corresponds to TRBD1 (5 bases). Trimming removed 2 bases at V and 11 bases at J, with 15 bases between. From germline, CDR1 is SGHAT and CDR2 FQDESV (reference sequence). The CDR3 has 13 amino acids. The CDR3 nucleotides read TGTGCCAGCAGCTTATGGAAAGGGGTACAGGCTTTCTTT. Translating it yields CASSLWKGVQAFF.

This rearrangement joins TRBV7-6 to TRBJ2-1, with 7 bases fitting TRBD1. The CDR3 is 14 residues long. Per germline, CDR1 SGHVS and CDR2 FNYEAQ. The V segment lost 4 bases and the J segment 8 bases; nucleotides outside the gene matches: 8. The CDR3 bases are TGTGCCAGCAGCTCGGGACAGCTAGTCGATGAGCAGTTCTTC. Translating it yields CASSSGQLVDEQFF.